This T cell receptor beta chain was retrieved from a study of blood T cell repertoires in COVID-19 (dated by TCRdb to about 2020). About the study as a whole: The collaborator samples originated in the United States, Italy and Spain and spanned the acute and convalescent phases of COVID-19. The prospective study material was composed of cDNA or gDNA derived from T cells, B-cell-depleted T cells, or PBMCs. Deeply sampled blood TCRbeta repertoires from subjects exposed to, actively infected with, or recovered from COVID-19 were included in the dataset. The repertoires were released in a freely available public database intended as a resource for research on the immune response to SARS-CoV-2. Samples came from the ongoing ImmuneRACE study (first 160 participants) plus 1,254 subjects from 6 global collaborators. A de-identified subject ID, COVID-19 status, age in years and sex were almost always included in the sample metadata. Where available, HLA class I and class II types were obtained from metadata supplied by the sample provider rather than from assay-based typing. The investigation overall reported the following: The amount of clinical and demographic metadata varied by source and participant and was provided uncurated.

From V the trimming removes 3 bases and from J it removes 6 bases, while the gene matches leave 6 bases of the junction unaccounted for. Per the germline V gene (reference sequence), MNHEY is the CDR1 and SMNVEV is the CDR2. The CDR3 runs 16 amino acids, cysteine and phenylalanine included. Left in the record is the CDR3 DNA by itself, 48 bases read in frame from the first base. TCRbeta CDR3 regions were amplified from genomic DNA using the immunoSEQ Assay, a bias-controlled multiplex PCR. Under the source paper's analysis protocol: Nucleated cell counts per sample were estimated from amplification of reference gene primers within the assay. Sequence reads were collapsed and filtered to measure the absolute abundance of every unique TCRbeta CDR3 rearrangement. Productive Simpson clonality was computed per sample as the square root of Simpson's diversity index over productive rearrangements. TCRdb mirrors the immuneACCESS table, restricted to in-frame sequences. Some clones are absent from its copies; in checked studies, under half trace to an unresolved V gene, and the reason for the others is unknown. V and J calls plus clone size are reproduced from that table; the DNA served to infer D and trimming. For this sample the table gives fewer than 200,000 clones, of which approximately 84% were detected only once. About an eighth of the sample rests with the top ten.

Details on this clone: Its antigen target is currently unknown. No base quality values were provided; no much bigger clone lies one nucleotide off.

In the prospective study, participants were about 18 to 100 years old, resided in 25 or so geographic areas of the United States, and were enrolled through a virtual design. Cohort assignment in the prospective study relied on participant-reported clinical history from a screening survey and a study questionnaire. Recovered participants in ImmuneRACE Cohort 3 were defined as having two consecutive negative NP/OP PCR tests, clearance from a healthcare professional, or resolution of symptoms. In the prospective study, mobile phlebotomists collected whole blood, serum and a nasopharyngeal or oropharyngeal swab from each participant. Prospective study participants could optionally give additional blood draws and questionnaires over an approximately 2-month period. Prospective study blood samples were shipped either frozen or at room temperature before DNA extraction.

This chain joins TRBV27 to TRBJ2-2, with TRBD1 identical over 11 junction bases. Sequencing was performed on PBMCs or T cells enriched from blood (not recorded which). The source is a man over 45 who had recovered from COVID-19. For the CDR3, the sequence is CASSFGQGAFSGELFF. The DNA reads as follows: TGTGCCAGCAGTTTTGGACAGGGGGCGTTTTCCGGGGAGCTGTTTTTT.